These 21 T cell receptor beta chains were all obtained from the same sample, sequenced in a study of T cells in Graves' hyperthyroidism and ophthalmopathy. Authors of the study amplified TCR beta CDR3 regions from RNA transcripts. A set of HTBI primers served as the primers for a first-round RT-PCR of the TCR CDR3. TCRdb re-called the multiplex PCR reads with MiXCR, one entry per CDR3 protein. The sample carries about 590,000 distinct CDR3 sequences, about a sixth recorded once. The sample was blood. These receptors all come from a woman aged 30 to 39 with Graves' hyperthyroidism.

This clonotype was recorded a few times. This rearrangement joins TRBV19 to TRBJ2-3; 11 nucleotides match TRBD2. The CDR3 has 15 amino acids. The ends lost 6 bases at V and 2 bases at J; junction bases unmatched: 4. Germline CDR1 reads LNHDA; CDR2 reads SQIVND (reference sequence). CDR3 amino acids: CASSKTSGNTDTQYF. The CDR3 region has the DNA TGTGCCAGTAGCAAGACTAGCGGGAACACAGATACGCAGTATTTT.

This clonotype was observed a few times. J is TRBJ1-1 and V is TRBV27, with TRBD1 matching over 8 bases. Looked up from germline, CDR1 is MNHEY and CDR2 is SMNVEV (reference sequence). The CDR3 has 16 residues. The V gene end was trimmed by 3 bases and the J gene end by 2 bases; junction bases not matched to a gene: 8. CDR3 nucleotide sequence: TGTGCCAGCAGTTTGAACCCAGGGGGCAGAAACACTGAAGCTTTCTTT. The encoded protein is CASSLNPGGRNTEAFF.

In its sample, this clonotype was seen many times. The rearrangement uses TRBV28 and TRBJ2-7, with 9 bases that match TRBD1. Germline trimming cut 6 bases from V and 12 bases from J; bases unmatched to any gene: 18. Germline lookup yields CDR1 MDHEN and CDR2 SYDVKM. The CDR3 loop spans 15 amino acids. CDR3 coding DNA: TGTGCCAGCAGCACCCCAGGACAGGGGTCCCCTCGTCTGTACTTC. Protein: CASSTPGQGSPRLYF.

The rearrangement joins TRBV7-3 to TRBJ2-5; TRBD2 matches at 9 bases. The CDR3 spans 13 residues. CDR1 and CDR2 from the germline V gene are SGHTA and FQGTGA. J lost 5 bases, V lost 5 bases, and 3 bases had no gene match. CDR3 in DNA: TGTGCCAGCAGCAATGGACTAGCGGAGACCCAGTACTTC. Encoded protein: CASSNGLAETQYF.

The rearrangement uses TRBV20-1 and TRBJ2-6; D ambiguous. CDR1 and CDR2 from the germline V gene are DFQATT and SNEGSKA (reference sequence). The V end lost 6 bases, the J end lost 0 bases, and 6 bases lay between the germline ends. The CDR3 runs 13 residues. CDR3 nucleotides: TGCAGTGCCCTGAGCTCTGGGGCCAACGTCCTGACTTTC. Translated, it gives CSALSSGANVLTF.

This clonotype has just a few counts. The V and J genes are TRBV6-2 or TRBV6-3 and TRBJ1-5; 9 positions match TRBD1. CDR3 length: 16 amino acids. V gave up 8 bases and J gave up 1 base; unmatched junction bases: 9. CDR1 and CDR2 (germline): MNHEY, SVGEGT. The CDR3 DNA sequence: TGTGCCAGCGGTCCCACAGGGGGCGGGAGCAATCAGCCCCAGCATTTT. It is translated as CASGPTGGGSNQPQHF.

There are many counts of this clonotype. The rearrangement uses TRBV20-1 and TRBJ2-2; D is uncertain. CDR3 length: 14 residues. Germline CDR1 DFQATT, CDR2 SNEGSKA (reference sequence). V lost 2 bases to trimming and J lost 2 bases, with 9 bases between them. CDR3 DNA: TGCAGTGCTAGAAACGTGGGAAACACCGGGGAGCTGTTTTTT. Translated, it gives CSARNVGNTGELFF.

The chain carries TRBV19 and TRBJ1-5; 7 nucleotides match TRBD1. The V gene's germline CDR1 is LNHDA and CDR2 SQIVND (reference sequence). This CDR3 contains 16 residues. With V trimmed by 6 bases and J by 3 bases, 11 bases remained unmatched. The CDR3 loop reads CASSVTGTVNNQPQHF. The CDR3 nucleotides are TGTGCCAGTAGCGTCACCGGGACAGTGAACAATCAGCCCCAGCATTTT.

This clonotype was seen many times. The gene calls are TRBV13 and TRBJ2-3; 7 bases fit TRBD2. This CDR3 is built from 17 residues. The V gene end was trimmed by 6 bases and the J gene end by 2 bases; junction bases not matched to a gene: 14. Germline CDR1 PRHDT, CDR2 FYEKMQ (reference sequence). CDR3 bases: TGTGCCAGCAGTCAAACCTCCACTAGCGTAAACACAGATACGCAGTATTTT. The encoded protein is CASSQTSTSVNTDTQYF. The full variable domain, completed using reference TRBV13 and TRBJ2-3, is AAGVIQSPRHLIKEKRETATLKCYPIPRHDTVYWYQQGPGQDPQFLISFYEKMQSDKGSIPDRFSAQQFSDYHSELNMSSLELGDSALYFCASSQTSTSVNTDTQYFGPGTRLTVL.

This clonotype was detected only a few times. The chain joins TRBV18 to TRBJ1-5, with D hard to call. V was shortened by 4 bases and J by 7 bases, with 17 bases between the two germline ends. The CDR3 has 15 residues. CDR1 KGHSH and CDR2 LQKENI come from the germline V gene. DNA of the CDR3: TGTGCCAGCTCACGGTATGGACGGGAGGACCAGCCCCAGCATTTT. Translating it yields CASSRYGREDQPQHF.

There are a few counts of this clonotype. The chain couples TRBV6-1 to TRBJ1-5, with a tentative D call TRBD1 (6 bases). The CDR3 length is 13 residues. Between the trimmed V and J ends, which lost 9 bases and 0 bases, there was a span of 9 bases. Germline V gene lookup returns CDR1 MNHNS and CDR2 SASEGT. The CDR3 protein is CARSQGSNQPQHF. The CDR3 nucleotides are TGTGCCAGATCACAGGGTAGCAATCAGCCCCAGCATTTT.

This clonotype was recorded at least ten times. The V call is TRBV3-1, the J call TRBJ2-7, with unresolved D. This CDR3 spans 12 amino acids. Germline CDR1 is LGHDT and CDR2 is YNNKEL (reference sequence). Trimming removed 1 base at V and 3 bases at J, with 4 bases between. The CDR3 coding sequence is TGTGCCAGCAGCCAAGTTGTCTACGAGCAGTACTTC. Encoded protein: CASSQVVYEQYF.

This clonotype has ten or more counts. The rearrangement links TRBV20-1 to TRBJ1-2; TRBD1 agrees at 8 bases. V dropped 2 bases and J dropped 8; count of bases not matched to a gene: 10. Per germline, CDR1 DFQATT and CDR2 SNEGSKA (reference sequence). The CDR3 covers 14 residues. This CDR3 is CSARKDREAEGYTF. CDR3 coding DNA: TGCAGTGCTAGAAAGGACAGGGAAGCTGAGGGCTACACCTTC.

This clonotype was seen ten or more times. The rearrangement links TRBV5-1 to TRBJ2-7, with 7 bases that match TRBD2. The CDR3 is 16 amino acids. The germline CDR1 and CDR2 sequences are SGHRS and YFSETQ. The J segment lost 2 bases and the V segment lost 0 bases, leaving 8 bases of the junction unmatched. The CDR3 sequence is CASSLDPGGTPYEQYF. The CDR3 DNA is TGCGCCAGCAGCTTGGACCCGGGAGGCACACCCTACGAGCAGTACTTC.

The chain recombines TRBV24-1 with TRBJ2-1; D might be TRBD2 (6 bases). This CDR3 spans 16 amino acids. Trimming stripped 4 bases from V and 7 bases from J, with 19 bases between. In germline, CDR1 is KGHDR, CDR2 SFDVKD. The CDR3 DNA sequence: TGTGCCACCAGTGACCCCATTATGGGGACTCAAAATGAGCAGTTCTTC. Translation gives CATSDPIMGTQNEQFF.

The chain recombines TRBV10-2 with TRBJ2-7, with 13 bases that match TRBD2. V shed 7 bases, J shed 7 bases, and the junction held 16 bases outside the gene matches. Germline V gene sequence: CDR1 WSHSY, CDR2 SAAADI. The length of the CDR3 is 17 residues. The CDR3 nucleotides read TGCGCCAGCACTACCCTTCCCGGGGGACTAGCGGGGAGGGAGCAGTACTTC. It is translated as CASTTLPGGLAGREQYF.

This clonotype was seen more than once but under ten times. The chain uses TRBV29-1 and TRBJ2-1, with 7 bases that match TRBD2. CDR1 and CDR2 (germline): SQVTM, ANQGSEA. The junction had 7 bases not matched to a gene; V was cut back by 4 bases and J by 4 bases. The CDR3 has 14 amino acids. The CDR3 DNA follows: TGCAGCGTTGGTTTGTCTAGCGGTTACAATGAGCAGTTCTTC. Translation: CSVGLSSGYNEQFF.

This chain connects TRBV7-9 to TRBJ2-3; possible D gene TRBD1, 6 bases. The CDR3 has 11 residues. V was shortened by 7 bases and J by 6 bases, with 8 bases between the two germline ends. Germline CDR1 reads SEHNR; CDR2 reads FQNEAQ (reference sequence). The CDR3 here is CASMQGDTQYF. The CDR3 nucleotides are TGTGCCAGCATGCAGGGGGATACGCAGTATTTT.

This clonotype was detected a few times. V gene TRBV19 combines with J gene TRBJ1-1; D is unclear. The V gene's germline CDR1 is LNHDA and CDR2 SQIVND (reference sequence). CDR3 size: 14 residues. The germline V and J ends were trimmed by 1 base and 1 base, with 7 bases remaining between them. CDR3 sequence reads: CASSIGRQNTEAFF. The DNA of the CDR3 is TGTGCCAGTAGTATAGGCCGGCAGAACACTGAAGCTTTCTTT.

Ten or more counts support this clonotype. CDR3 sequence: CASSLGRAYGYTF. The CDR3, as DNA: TGTGCCAGCAGTTTAGGTAGGGCCTATGGCTACACCTTC. The chain uses TRBV28 and TRBJ1-2, with D unclear. CDR3 size: 13 residues. V lost 2 bases and J 4 bases, leaving 8 bases between the germline ends. The germline V gene has CDR1 MDHEN and CDR2 SYDVKM.

The V call is TRBV28, the J call TRBJ2-7; D unclear. Trimming took off 4 bases at V and 2 bases at J, with 12 bases between the two ends. Germline V CDR1 and CDR2: MDHEN, SYDVKM. CDR3 length: 14 residues. CDR3 nucleotide sequence: TGTGCCAGCAGTTCCATACCCAGCCCCTACGAGCAGTACTTC. The encoded protein is CASSSIPSPYEQYF. The full variable domain, in which reference TRBV28 and TRBJ2-7 provide the parts outside the CDR3, is DVKVTQSSRYLVKRTGEKVFLECVQDMDHENMFWYRQDPGLGLRLIYFSYDVKMKEKGDIPEGYSVSREKKERFSLILESASTNQTSMYLCASSSIPSPYEQYFGPGTRLTVT.